These 27 T cell receptor beta chains share one sample of origin, sequenced in a study of cytomegalovirus exposure and HLA in healthy donors. The PCR made use of 60 Vbeta and 13 Jbeta primers. This table comes from immunoSEQ multiplex PCR, and its TCRdb copy is limited to in-frame clones, with some not included. The sample includes about 160,000 clones, around 88% of them seen just once. Sequences were obtained from PBMCs. These receptors originate from a woman in her twenties or thirties in good health and CMV-seronegative.

The rearrangement joins TRBV29-1 to TRBJ1-1; tentative D call: TRBD1 (5 bases). This CDR3 is 14 amino acids long. Germline CDR1 reads SQVTM; CDR2 reads ANQGSEA. The ends were cut back, 4 bases at V and 5 bases at J, with 17 bases in the middle. CDR3 residues: CSVVRGLTGTEAFF. The DNA of the CDR3 is TGCAGCGTTGTAAGGGGACTCACCGGAACTGAAGCTTTCTTT. Drawing the rest from reference TRBV29-1 and TRBJ1-1, the complete variable domain is SAVISQKPSRDICQRGTSLTIQCQVDSQVTMMFWYRQQPGQSLTLIATANQGSEATYESGFVIDKFPISRPNLTFSTLTVSNMSPEDSSIYLCSVVRGLTGTEAFFGQGTRLTVV.

For this clone: At one of its ends the junction is not consistent with the germline gene, which may arise from a read error. The CDR3 loop is CASSHRTSGTFF. The CDR3 region has the DNA TGTGCCAGCAGCCATCGGACTAGCGGGACCTTCTTC. The V and J genes are TRBV7-6 and TRBJ2-7, with TRBD2 identical over 12 bases. This CDR3 is 12 amino acids long. Germline lookup yields CDR1 SGHVS and CDR2 FNYEAQ.

This clone is a singleton in its sample. The chain combines TRBV19 with TRBJ1-5; possibly TRBD1 for D (5 bases). The CDR3 loop spans 16 amino acids. Germline V gene data show CDR1 as LNHDA and CDR2 as SQIVND (reference sequence). V was trimmed by 5 bases and J by 3 bases, leaving 17 bases between them. The CDR3 DNA sequence: TGTGCCAGTAGTCCCGCCAGGGCTGGGATCAATCAGCCCCAGCATTTT. The encoded protein is CASSPARAGINQPQHF.

The gene calls are TRBV9 and TRBJ1-2; 12 bases align to TRBD1. The trim removed 3 bases at V and 7 bases at J, leaving 4 bases unmatched. Germline CDR1 and CDR2: SGDLS and YYNGEE. The CDR3 covers 14 residues. The CDR3 loop is CASSAGTGGGGYTF. The CDR3 DNA is TGTGCCAGCAGCGCCGGGACAGGGGGCGGTGGCTACACCTTC.

A few counts support this clone. The V call is TRBV2, the J call TRBJ1-2, with D perhaps TRBD1 (5 bases). Germline assignment: CDR1 SNHLY and CDR2 FYNNEI. The CDR3 runs to 13 residues. V lost 5 bases and J lost 1, with 8 bases in between. The CDR3 sequence: CASSRQSNYGYTF. The CDR3 bases are TGTGCCAGCAGTAGACAGAGTAACTATGGCTACACCTTC.

The chain has TRBV6-5 and TRBJ1-6, with a possible D match to TRBD1 (6 bases). V was cut by 0 bases and J by 8 bases, with 14 bases left in between. Per germline, CDR1 MNHEY and CDR2 SVGAGI. This CDR3 is 16 amino acids long. This CDR3 reads CASSYSRRQGHSPLHF. In DNA form, the CDR3 reads TGTGCCAGCAGTTACTCCCGGAGGCAGGGGCATTCACCCCTCCACTTT.

The rearrangement uses TRBV6-4 and TRBJ2-3; TRBD1 aligns across 8 bases. The trim removed 2 bases at V and 5 bases at J, leaving 3 bases unmatched. CDR1 is MRHNA, CDR2 SNTAGT, per germline. The CDR3 contains 14 residues. This CDR3 is CASSDDRGGDTQYF. DNA of the CDR3: TGTGCCAGCAGTGACGACAGGGGTGGAGATACGCAGTATTTT.

This sequence joins TRBV7-2 and TRBJ2-7; maybe TRBD1 (6 bases). Germline V CDR1 and CDR2: SGHTA, FQGNSA. Between the trimmed V and J ends, which lost 4 bases and 3 bases, there was a span of 13 bases. The CDR3 loop spans 14 amino acids. The CDR3 here is CASSYRTDGYEQYF. The CDR3, as DNA: TGTGCCAGCAGCTACCGGACAGACGGCTACGAGCAGTACTTC.

J is TRBJ1-1 and V is TRBV11-2; D uncertain. The CDR3 loop spans 14 amino acids. The germline V and J ends were trimmed by 1 base and 5 bases, with 11 bases remaining between them. Germline-derived CDR1 and CDR2 are SGHAT and FQNNGV. In DNA, the CDR3 is TGTGCCAGCAGCTTAGTCGGGTGGAGGACTGAAGCTTTCTTT. Its protein is CASSLVGWRTEAFF.

This clone occurred a few times. V is TRBV7-9 and J is TRBJ2-1; 7 bases agree with TRBD1. Per the germline V gene, CDR1 is SEHNR and CDR2 is FQNEAQ (reference sequence). With 5 bases clipped from V and 10 bases from J, the junction kept 2 bases outside the gene matches. This CDR3 region has 11 residues. CDR3 protein: CASSTRGEQFF. In DNA form, the CDR3 reads TGTGCCAGCAGCACCAGGGGGGAGCAGTTCTTC.

The chain joins TRBV28 to TRBJ1-1; 10 bases map to TRBD1. V dropped 3 bases and J dropped 7; count of bases not matched to a gene: 5. The CDR3 is 14 amino acids. The germline V gene has CDR1 MDHEN and CDR2 SYDVKM. The CDR3 DNA is TGTGCCAGCAGTTTCGGACAGGGGGTAGGTGAAGCTTTCTTT. This sequence encodes CASSFGQGVGEAFF. Supplemented by reference TRBV28 and TRBJ1-1, the full variable domain reads DVKVTQSSRYLVKRTGEKVFLECVQDMDHENMFWYRQDPGLGLRLIYFSYDVKMKEKGDIPEGYSVSREKKERFSLILESASTNQTSMYLCASSFGQGVGEAFFGQGTRLTVV.

J is TRBJ2-2 and V is TRBV5-5; weak D call: TRBD2 (5 bases). The CDR3 spans 14 residues. The germline CDR1 and CDR2 sequences are SGHKS and YYEKEE (reference sequence). Trimming shortened V by 4 bases and J by 0 bases, and 7 bases separated the two germline ends. The CDR3 sequence is CASSPEANTGELFF. The CDR3 DNA sequence: TGTGCCAGCAGCCCGGAGGCGAACACCGGGGAGCTGTTTTTT.

The CDR3 region has the DNA TGCGCCAGCAGCCAAGATAGCAGGGGCTATGGCTACACCTTC. It yields the protein CASSQDSRGYGYTF. The V and J genes are TRBV4-3 and TRBJ1-2; the D gene is possibly TRBD1 (6 bases). The CDR3 totals 14 residues. V was shortened by 0 bases and J by 4 bases, with 9 bases between the two germline ends. Germline-derived CDR1 and CDR2 are LGHNA and YSLEER.

This clone was seen once. This chain joins TRBV5-1 and TRBJ2-2; D unresolved. The CDR3 consists of 13 residues. Germline V gene sequence: CDR1 SGHRS, CDR2 YFSETQ. Between the trimmed V and J ends, which lost 3 bases and 2 bases, there was a span of 5 bases. The chain's CDR3 is CASSSLNTGELFF. The CDR3 DNA follows: TGCGCCAGCAGCTCTTTAAACACCGGGGAGCTGTTTTTT.

This chain uses TRBV5-1 with TRBJ2-7; weak D call: TRBD1 (5 bases). This CDR3 spans 13 amino acids. Germline V gives CDR1 SGHRS, CDR2 YFSETQ. With 0 bases removed from V and 6 bases from J, the gap between germline ends came to 10 bases. The CDR3 protein is CASSLAGRSEQYF. CDR3 sequence (DNA): TGCGCCAGCAGCTTGGCAGGGCGGAGCGAGCAGTACTTC.

This sequence joins TRBV29-1 and TRBJ2-1; D is undetermined. The CDR3 loop spans 11 amino acids. The ends were cut back, 1 base at V and 12 bases at J, with 10 bases in the middle. Germline lookup yields CDR1 SQVTM and CDR2 ANQGSEA. CDR3 bases: TGCAGCGTTGAAGGAGGCGTGGGGCAGTTCTTC. Its translation: CSVEGGVGQFF.

V gene TRBV2 combines with J gene TRBJ2-2; 10 bases match TRBD1. Unmatched junction bases numbered 3, after V lost 4 bases and J lost 4 bases. CDR1 and CDR2 from the germline V gene are SNHLY and FYNNEI. The length of the CDR3 is 15 residues. The CDR3 DNA is TGTGCCAGCAGTGGACAGGGGGCGCGCACCGGGGAGCTGTTTTTT. Its translation: CASSGQGARTGELFF.

This clone has just one count. The CDR3 bases are TGCAGCGTCCGGGAACCTGCACCAAGCACAGATACGCAGTATTTT. This gives the protein CSVREPAPSTDTQYF. This chain connects TRBV29-1 to TRBJ2-3, with a weak D call TRBD2 (5 bases). The CDR3 is made up of 15 amino acids. Trimming took 6 bases from V and 0 from J, leaving 16 bases between them. Germline loops: CDR1 SQVTM, CDR2 ANQGSEA.

For this clone: Relative to the germline gene, one junction end is altered; a read error may explain this. The J gene is TRBJ1-5, the V gene TRBV7-9, with TRBD1 identical over 12 bases. The CDR3 is 19 amino acids. The germline V gene encodes CDR1 SEHNR and CDR2 FQNEAQ (reference sequence). The CDR3 nucleotides are TGTTCCAGCAGCTTAAGCGGGACAGGGGGCTTATGGAGCAATCAGCCCCAGCATTTT. As protein: CSSSLSGTGGLWSNQPQHF.

The CDR3 loop reads CASSSGWQGETQYF. DNA of the CDR3: TGCGCCAGCAGCTCCGGATGGCAGGGGGAGACCCAGTACTTC. The chain links TRBV5-1 to TRBJ2-5; D possibly corresponds to TRBD1 (6 bases). The length of the CDR3 is 14 residues. Germline CDR1 SGHRS, CDR2 YFSETQ. Deletions cut 3 bases from V and 5 bases from J, with 14 bases between.

The gene calls are TRBV6-5 and TRBJ1-1; D is perhaps TRBD1 (6 bases). This CDR3 has 13 amino acids. V lost 2 bases, J lost 4 bases, and 8 bases lay in between. Germline assignment: CDR1 MNHEY and CDR2 SVGAGI. CDR3 in DNA: TGTGCCAGCAGTTACACAGGGCCCACTGAAGCTTTCTTT. This codes for CASSYTGPTEAFF.

This clone was seen only once. The genes are TRBV25-1 and TRBJ2-1; TRBD2 aligns across 8 bases. Trimming cost V 4 bases and J 2 bases; bases outside gene matches: 13. Germline loops: CDR1 MGHDK, CDR2 SYGVNS. The CDR3 sequence is 18 residues long. CDR3 coding DNA: TGTGCCAGCAGTGGGCGGCGGGAGGTTTCCCTGACCTACAATGAGCAGTTCTTC. Translated, it gives CASSGRREVSLTYNEQFF. Using reference TRBV25-1 and TRBJ2-1 for the parts outside the CDR3, the full variable domain is EADIYQTPRYLVIGTGKKITLECSQTMGHDKMYWYQQDPGMELHLIHYSYGVNSTEKGDLSSESTVSRIRTEHFPLTLESARPSHTSQYLCASSGRREVSLTYNEQFFGPGTRLTVL.

This clone turned up a few times. V is TRBV6-5 and J is TRBJ2-1; D might be TRBD2 (6 bases). Germline CDR1 and CDR2: MNHEY and SVGAGI. The CDR3 length is 13 residues. V lost 4 bases and J lost 6, with 10 bases in between. The CDR3 sequence is CASSFGTSNEQFF. The CDR3 DNA follows: TGTGCCAGCAGTTTCGGGACTTCCAATGAGCAGTTCTTC.

The gene calls are TRBV5-1 and TRBJ1-2; possibly TRBD1 for D (6 bases). This CDR3 has 17 residues. Germline V CDR1 and CDR2: SGHRS, YFSETQ. V gave up 4 bases and J gave up 4 bases, with 23 bases separating them. CDR3 sequence reads: CASSPAGGADSFYGYTF. CDR3 nucleotides: TGCGCCAGCAGCCCGGCGGGGGGCGCCGACAGCTTCTATGGCTACACCTTC.

This clone was seen only once. This chain links TRBV5-1 with TRBJ1-1; D call uncertain. Germline CDR1 SGHRS, CDR2 YFSETQ. The V gene lost 5 bases and the J gene lost 1 base, with 15 bases spanning the gap. The CDR3 consists of 15 residues. The CDR3 DNA is TGCGCCAGCAGTCAATACTCCTCGGGGAACACTGAAGCTTTCTTT. It translates to CASSQYSSGNTEAFF.

The chain carries TRBV19 and TRBJ1-5; 11 bases match TRBD1. V was clipped by 10 bases and J by 2 bases; unmatched bases: 7. Per the germline V gene, CDR1 is LNHDA and CDR2 is SQIVND (reference sequence). This CDR3 contains 15 residues. The CDR3 nucleotides read TGTGCCACTCGCCGGGACAGGGGGGGCAATCAGCCCCAGCATTTT. This codes for CATRRDRGGNQPQHF. The complete variable domain, with remaining parts taken from reference TRBV19 and TRBJ1-5, reads DGGITQSPKYLFRKEGQNVTLSCEQNLNHDAMYWYRQDPGQGLRLIYYSQIVNDFQKGDIAEGYSVSREKKESFPLTVTSAQKNPTAFYLCATRRDRGGNQPQHFGDGTRLSIL.

The chain is built from TRBV5-1 and TRBJ2-2; 9 bases are a match to TRBD2. This CDR3 comprises 15 residues. V was pared by 7 bases and J by 3 bases, with 7 bases of the junction left unmatched. Germline V CDR1 and CDR2: SGHRS, YFSETQ. The CDR3 DNA reads TGCGCCAGCCAGCCTAGCGGGGTGCACACCGGGGAGCTGTTTTTT. Translated, it gives CASQPSGVHTGELFF.